This TCR beta chain was sequenced in a study of radiotherapy plus CTLA-4 blockade in lung cancer. Study details: Objective responses were recorded in 15% to 20% of patients, with disease control recorded in 25% to 35%.

Libraries were prepared by immunoSEQ multiplex PCR; TCRdb keeps only in-frame clonotypes and omits some of them. The sample lists some 110,000 clones; more than 80% were seen once. It was focal radiation plus CTLA-4 blockade with ipilimumab that patients with chemo-refractory metastatic non-small-cell lung cancer received. Germline assignment: CDR1 MNHEY and CDR2 SMNVEV (reference sequence). Trimming at V came to 5 bases and at J to 0 bases, leaving 7 bases not matched to a gene. CDR3 size: 16 residues. Study-level results: Together with interferon-beta, which increased in serum after radiation, early dynamic changes in blood T cell clones were reportedly the best predictors of response. Peripheral blood showed expansion of tumor-derived TCR clones after radiotherapy and ipilimumab.

Comments on this clone: Its antigen is unknown.

Here the sequenced sample was peripheral blood, taken from a patient treated with radiotherapy plus ipilimumab. The clonotype originates from a human donor with non-small cell lung cancer that progressed on radiotherapy plus ipilimumab. V and J are TRBV27 and TRBJ2-7; 10 bases align to TRBD2. Written as DNA, the CDR3 is TGTGCCAGCAGTCCCGGACTAGCGGTGAGCTCCTACGAGCAGTACTTC. This translates into CASSPGLAVSSYEQYF.